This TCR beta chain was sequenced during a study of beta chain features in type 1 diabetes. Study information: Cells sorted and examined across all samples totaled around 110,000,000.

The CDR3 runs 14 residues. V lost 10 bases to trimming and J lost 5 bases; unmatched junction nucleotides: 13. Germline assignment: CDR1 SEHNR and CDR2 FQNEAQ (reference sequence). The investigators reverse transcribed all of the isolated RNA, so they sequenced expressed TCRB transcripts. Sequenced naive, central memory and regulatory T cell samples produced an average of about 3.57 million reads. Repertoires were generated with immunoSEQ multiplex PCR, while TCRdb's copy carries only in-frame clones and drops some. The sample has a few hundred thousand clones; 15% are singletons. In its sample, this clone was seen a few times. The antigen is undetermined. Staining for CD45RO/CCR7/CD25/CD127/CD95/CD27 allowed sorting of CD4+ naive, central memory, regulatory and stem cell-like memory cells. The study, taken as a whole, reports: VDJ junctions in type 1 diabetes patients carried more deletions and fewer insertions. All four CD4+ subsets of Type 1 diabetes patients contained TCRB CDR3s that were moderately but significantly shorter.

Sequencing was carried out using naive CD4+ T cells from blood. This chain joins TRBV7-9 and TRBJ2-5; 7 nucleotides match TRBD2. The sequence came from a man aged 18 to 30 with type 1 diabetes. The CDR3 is CATERGNSRETQYF. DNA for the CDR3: TGTGCCACCGAGCGGGGCAACTCCCGGGAGACCCAGTACTTC.